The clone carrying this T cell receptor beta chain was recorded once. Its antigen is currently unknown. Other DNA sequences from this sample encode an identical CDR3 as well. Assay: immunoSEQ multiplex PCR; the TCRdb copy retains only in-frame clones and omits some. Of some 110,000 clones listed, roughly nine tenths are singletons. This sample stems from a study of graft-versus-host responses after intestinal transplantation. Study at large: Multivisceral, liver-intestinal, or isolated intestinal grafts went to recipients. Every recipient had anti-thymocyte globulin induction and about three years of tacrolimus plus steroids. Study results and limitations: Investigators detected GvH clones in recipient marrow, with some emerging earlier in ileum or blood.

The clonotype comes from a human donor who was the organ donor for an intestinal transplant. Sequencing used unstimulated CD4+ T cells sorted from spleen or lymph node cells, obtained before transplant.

The DNA for the CDR3 is TGTGCCAGTAGTACGATTCAGGGGCGGGGGGAAGCTTTCTTT. It specifies CASSTIQGRGEAFF. This chain joins TRBV19 and TRBJ1-1; D may be TRBD1 (6 bases). The CDR3 is 14 amino acids. CDR1 and CDR2 from the germline V gene are LNHDA and SQIVND (reference sequence). Between the trimmed V and J ends, which lost 4 bases and 8 bases, there was a span of 17 bases.